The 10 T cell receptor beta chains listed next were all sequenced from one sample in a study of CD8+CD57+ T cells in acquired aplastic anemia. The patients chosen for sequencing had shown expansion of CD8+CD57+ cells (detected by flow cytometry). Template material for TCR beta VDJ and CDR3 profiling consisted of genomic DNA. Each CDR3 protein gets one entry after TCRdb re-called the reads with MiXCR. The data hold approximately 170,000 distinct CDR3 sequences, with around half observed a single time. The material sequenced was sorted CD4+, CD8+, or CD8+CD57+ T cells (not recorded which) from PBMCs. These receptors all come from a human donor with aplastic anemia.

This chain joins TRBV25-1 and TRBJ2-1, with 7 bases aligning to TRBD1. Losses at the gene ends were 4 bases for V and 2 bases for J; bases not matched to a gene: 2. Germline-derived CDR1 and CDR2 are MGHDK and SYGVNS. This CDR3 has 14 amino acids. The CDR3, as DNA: TGTGCCAGCAGTGGACAGGGTCCCTACAATGAGCAGTTCTTC. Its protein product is CASSGQGPYNEQFF.

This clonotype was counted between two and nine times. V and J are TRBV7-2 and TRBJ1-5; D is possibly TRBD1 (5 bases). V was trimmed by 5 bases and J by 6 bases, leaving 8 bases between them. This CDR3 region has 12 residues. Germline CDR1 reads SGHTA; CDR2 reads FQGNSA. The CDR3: CASSLGVQPQHF. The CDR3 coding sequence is TGTGCCAGCAGCCTAGGGGTTCAGCCCCAGCATTTT.

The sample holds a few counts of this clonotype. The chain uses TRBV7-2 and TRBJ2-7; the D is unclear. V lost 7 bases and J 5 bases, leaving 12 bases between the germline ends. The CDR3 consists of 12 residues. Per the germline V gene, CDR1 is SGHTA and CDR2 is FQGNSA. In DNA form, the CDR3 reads TGTGCCAGCACGCTAGGTGGACACGAGCAGTACTTC. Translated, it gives CASTLGGHEQYF. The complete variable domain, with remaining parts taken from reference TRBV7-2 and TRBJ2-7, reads GAGVSQSPSNKVTEKGKDVELRCDPISGHTALYWYRQSLGQGLEFLIYFQGNSAPDKSGLPSDRFSAERTGGSVSTLTIQRTQQEDSAVYLCASTLGGHEQYFGPGTRLTVT.

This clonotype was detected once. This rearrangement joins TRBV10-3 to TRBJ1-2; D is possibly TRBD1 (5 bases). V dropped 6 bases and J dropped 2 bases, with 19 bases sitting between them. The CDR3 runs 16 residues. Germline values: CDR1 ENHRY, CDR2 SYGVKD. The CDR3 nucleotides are TGTGCCATCAGCGAGGAAGGGGTCCTCCGGAACTATGGCTACACCTTC. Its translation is CAISEEGVLRNYGYTF.

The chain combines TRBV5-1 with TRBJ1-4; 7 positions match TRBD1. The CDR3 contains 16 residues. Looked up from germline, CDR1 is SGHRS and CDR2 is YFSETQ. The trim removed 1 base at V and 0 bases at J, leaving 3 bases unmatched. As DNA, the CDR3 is TGCGCCAGCAGCTTGAGGCAGGGGGCAACTAATGAAAAACTGTTTTTT. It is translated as CASSLRQGATNEKLFF. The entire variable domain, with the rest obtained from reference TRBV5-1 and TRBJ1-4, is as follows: KAGVTQTPRYLIKTRGQQVTLSCSPISGHRSVSWYQQTPGQGLQFLFEYFSETQRNKGNFPGRFSGRQFSNSRSEMNVSTLELGDSALYLCASSLRQGATNEKLFFGSGTQLSVL.

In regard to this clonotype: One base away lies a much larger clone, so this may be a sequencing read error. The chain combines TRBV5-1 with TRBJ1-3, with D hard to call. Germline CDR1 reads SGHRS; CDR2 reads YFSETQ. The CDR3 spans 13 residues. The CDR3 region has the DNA TGCGCCAGCAGCTTGTTTACCGGAAACACCGTATATTTT. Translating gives CASSLFTGNTVYF.

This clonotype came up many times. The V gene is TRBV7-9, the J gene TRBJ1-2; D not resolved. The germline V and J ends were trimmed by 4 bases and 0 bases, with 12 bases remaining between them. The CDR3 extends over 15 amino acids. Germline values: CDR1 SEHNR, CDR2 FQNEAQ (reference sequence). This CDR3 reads CASSSGQLANYGYTF. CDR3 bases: TGTGCCAGCAGCTCTGGTCAGTTAGCTAACTATGGCTACACCTTC.

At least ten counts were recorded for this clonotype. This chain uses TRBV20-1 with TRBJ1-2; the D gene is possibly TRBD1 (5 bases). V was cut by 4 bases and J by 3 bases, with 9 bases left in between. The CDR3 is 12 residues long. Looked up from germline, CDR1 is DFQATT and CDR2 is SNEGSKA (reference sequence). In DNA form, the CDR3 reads TGCAGTGCTACCTGGGGGGACTATGGCTACACCTTC. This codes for CSATWGDYGYTF.

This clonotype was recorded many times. This CDR3 reads CASSLQGRMGNQPQHF. The CDR3 DNA sequence: TGTGCCAGCAGTTTACAGGGGAGAATGGGCAATCAGCCCCAGCATTTT. The chain links TRBV12-3 or TRBV12-4 to TRBJ1-5, with D possibly matching TRBD1 (6 bases). The ends were cut back, 2 bases at V and 2 bases at J, with 13 bases in the middle. This CDR3 is built from 16 residues.

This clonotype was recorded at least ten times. For the CDR3, the DNA is TGTGCCAGCAGCTTAGGGGGACGGGGGAACACTGAAGCTTTCTTT. Translating it yields CASSLGGRGNTEAFF. The chain is built from TRBV7-2 and TRBJ1-1, with a possible D match to TRBD1 (5 bases). The length of the CDR3 is 15 residues. CDR1 is SGHTA and CDR2 is FQGNSA in the germline V gene. The V gene lost 1 base and the J gene lost 1 base, with 10 bases spanning the gap.